A selection of T cell receptor beta chains follows, all from one sample in a study of PD-L1 blockade in urothelial cancer. The data were produced by immunoSEQ multiplex PCR, yet TCRdb's version contains in-frame clones alone and is incomplete. The table shows just over 50,000 clones, with more than 75% occurring only once. The sequenced sample was PBMCs, obtained around atezolizumab (anti-PD-L1) treatment. The receptors originated from a man aged 60 to 75 with urothelial cancer. Each CDR3 is given with its conserved first and last residue. Each record gives: V gene, clone size, D gene, J gene, CDR3 protein, CDR3 DNA. The D gene is left open where the match is weak. Not every row has a clone size; where given, it reads once, few, many or a size class.

>TRBV5-6|.|TRBD1|TRBJ1-1
CASSLAGGGTEAFF
TGTGCCAGCAGCTTAGCAGGGGGTGGGACTGAAGCTTTCTTT
>TRBV5-5|.|.|TRBJ1-1
CASSLGQRNTEAFF
TGTGCCAGCAGCTTGGGCCAGCGGAACACTGAAGCTTTCTTT
>TRBV28|.|TRBD2|TRBJ2-1
CASSRGTSGRANEQFF
TGTGCCAGCAGCCGGGGAACTAGCGGGAGGGCCAATGAGCAGTTCTTC
>TRBV27|.|TRBD1|TRBJ1-2
CASSPGQGGYGYTF
TGTGCCAGCAGTCCCGGACAGGGTGGGTATGGCTACACCTTC
>TRBV6-6|once|.|TRBJ1-1
CASSYAEKNTEAFF
TGTGCCAGCAGTTACGCGGAAAAGAACACTGAAGCTTTCTTT
>TRBV7-9|few|TRBD1|TRBJ1-2
CATGGGGYTF
TGTGCCACAGGGGGCGGTGGCTACACCTTC
>TRBV28|.|TRBD1|TRBJ2-7
CASSSAPGDRSYEQYF
TGTGCCAGCAGTTCAGCACCAGGGGACAGATCCTACGAGCAGTACTTC
>TRBV28|.|.|TRBJ1-1
CASLRGGSTEAFF
TGTGCCAGCCTTAGGGGTGGCAGCACTGAAGCTTTCTTT
>TRBV20-1|.|.|TRBJ2-1
CSPSPVNEQFF
TGCAGTCCATCCCCGGTTAATGAGCAGTTCTTC
>TRBV10-3|few|TRBD1|TRBJ2-7
CAISEGTGDYEQYF
TGTGCCATCAGTGAGGGGACAGGGGATTACGAGCAGTACTTC
>TRBV5-1|.|TRBD1|TRBJ1-1
CASSWDREGTEAFF
TGCGCCAGCAGCTGGGACAGGGAGGGCACTGAAGCTTTCTTT
>TRBV6-6|once|TRBD1|TRBJ1-5
CASSYSTGALSQPQHF
TGTGCCAGCAGTTACTCGACAGGGGCTTTAAGTCAGCCCCAGCATTTT
>TRBV5-4|.|TRBD1|TRBJ1-1
CASSLQGAWTEAFF
TGTGCCAGCAGCTTGCAGGGGGCTTGGACTGAAGCTTTCTTT
>TRBV5-8|.|.|TRBJ1-6
CASSLTGSSYNSPLHF
TGTGCCAGCAGCTTGACGGGGAGCTCCTATAATTCACCCCTCCACTTT